This entry describes one TCR beta chain. Its antigen is not identified. This record belongs to a study of T cell repertoires in cytomegalovirus infection. TCRdb analysed the reads with MiXCR anew, one entry per CDR3 protein. Of around 99,000 distinct CDR3 sequences listed, around 30% were seen once; the top ten hold roughly 77%. Sequenced here: CD8+ T cells from cultured PBMCs, sampled from culture after CMV antigen stimulation. This receptor was identified in a human donor in good health (CMV status not recorded). Some clones in this sample may be carry-over from other donors' samples.

The CDR3 DNA sequence: TGTGCCAGCACAGCAACCGGGACAGGGGCCGACACTGAAGCTTTCTTT. It specifies CASTATGTGADTEAFF. The chain couples TRBV2 to TRBJ1-1; 10 positions match TRBD1. Trimming cost V 7 bases and J 3 bases; bases outside gene matches: 11. CDR1 and CDR2 (germline): SNHLY, FYNNEI. The CDR3 extends over 16 amino acids.